This TCR beta chain was identified during a study of Graves' ophthalmopathy and Graves' hyperthyroidism. The CDR3 consists of 14 residues. V was trimmed by 5 bases and J by 2 bases, leaving 12 bases between them. CDR1 and CDR2 from the germline V gene are SGHAT and FQDESV (reference sequence). Amplification from RNA transcripts yielded the TCR beta CDR3 regions. Second-round multiplex PCR came after a first-round RT-PCR that employed HTBI primers. TCRdb redid the calling of the multiplex PCR reads with MiXCR, one entry per CDR3 protein. The profile shows a few hundred thousand distinct CDR3 sequences, 15% of them singletons. This clonotype was counted only a few times.

The TCR originated in a young woman with stable Graves' hyperthyroidism. The V call is TRBV11-1, the J call TRBJ1-1, with D unclear. Sequencing used peripheral blood. In DNA, the CDR3 is TGTGCCAGCAGCGACGCCCAGCCTAACACTGAAGCTTTCTTT. It codes for CASSDAQPNTEAFF.